Sequencing of this TCR beta chain was carried out in a study of cytomegalovirus exposure and HLA in healthy donors. The study, taken as a whole, reports: Overall, approximately 180 TCR beta chains were annotated as cytomegalovirus-associated. As a later analysis revealed, the rate of TCR association differed by HLA locus, with DRB1 most and HLA-C fewest.

The length of the CDR3 is 15 residues. V lost 1 base and J 4 bases, leaving 13 bases between the germline ends. Per the germline V gene, CDR1 is SGHVS and CDR2 is FNYEAQ. Researchers ran the PCR with 60 Vbeta and 13 Jbeta primers. TCRdb keeps only in-frame clones here, not all; method: immunoSEQ multiplex PCR. Of 200,000 to 250,000 clones in the sample, over 75% were seen once. In its sample, this clone was seen once. As yet, its antigen is unknown. This sequence was found in a woman in her 50s in good health and CMV-seropositive. Sequenced: PBMCs. The rearrangement links TRBV7-6 to TRBJ2-5, with D maybe TRBD1 (6 bases). Here the CDR3 reads CASSLGPGDVETQYF. As DNA, the CDR3 is TGTGCCAGCAGCTTAGGTCCAGGGGACGTAGAGACCCAGTACTTC.